This T cell receptor (beta chain) emerged from a study of T-cell reconstitution after alpha-beta-depleted transplantation in children. Study outcomes and limitations: Several hundred graft clones that had expanded were reportedly the source of alpha-beta T cells about two months after transplant. Some patients showed high day-60 TCRbeta diversity, which derived from surviving recipient T cells and thymic progenitors. It was newly produced T cells that mostly accounted for T-cell counts and diversity one year after transplant.

The germline CDR1 and CDR2 sequences are MDHEN and SYDVKM. V dropped 2 bases and J dropped 14 bases, with 12 bases sitting between them. The CDR3 length is 11 residues. Note on this clonotype: Antigen: not known.

It was with unique molecular identifiers that the TCRbeta library was prepared. Via MiXCR, TCRdb re-called the PCR reads, giving one row per CDR3 protein. The repertoire holds around 500,000 distinct CDR3 sequences, roughly 23% seen once, with approximately 14% in the top ten. The receptor was derived from a boy in the first two years of life who had a stem cell transplant for acute myeloid leukemia, so the T cells may come from the graft donor. The sample consisted of PBMCs, mostly from graft donor cells, taken 360 days after TCRalphabeta/CD19-depleted stem cell transplant. This chain links TRBV28 with TRBJ1-2; D not certain. The DNA for the CDR3 is TGTGCCAGCAGTTTAAAACGTGTTTCTACCTTC. Translation gives CASSLKRVSTF.